This T cell receptor (beta chain) emerged from a study of T cell responses to AZD1222 COVID-19 vaccine. Clones were sequenced by immunoSEQ multiplex PCR, and TCRdb holds only the in-frame ones, with some missing. The table has under 150,000 clones, almost 90% seen once. The CDR3 totals 12 residues. V dropped 3 bases and J dropped 6 bases, with 6 bases sitting between them. Germline CDR1 is MNHEY and CDR2 is SMNVEV (reference sequence). Here the sequenced sample was peripheral blood, taken on day 0 of AZD1222 vaccination. The chain employs TRBV27 and TRBJ1-5; D is unclear. This TCR was recovered from an adult in good health. The CDR3 here is CASSFVGQPQHF. The CDR3 nucleotides are TGTGCCAGCAGTTTTGTGGGTCAGCCCCAGCATTTT.